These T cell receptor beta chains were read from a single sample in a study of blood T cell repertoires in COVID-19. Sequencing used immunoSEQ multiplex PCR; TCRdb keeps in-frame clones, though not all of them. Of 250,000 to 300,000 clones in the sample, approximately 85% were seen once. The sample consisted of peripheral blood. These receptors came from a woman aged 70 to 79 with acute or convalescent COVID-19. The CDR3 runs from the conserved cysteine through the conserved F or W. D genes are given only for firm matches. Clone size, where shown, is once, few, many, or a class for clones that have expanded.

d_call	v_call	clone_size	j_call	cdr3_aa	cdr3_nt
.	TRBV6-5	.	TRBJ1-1	CASRTSWAGIGEAFF	TGTGCCAGCAGGACCAGTTGGGCGGGGATAGGTGAAGCTTTCTTT
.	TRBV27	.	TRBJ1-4	CASSPREGEKLFF	TGTGCCAGCAGCCCCAGGGAAGGAGAAAAACTGTTTTTT
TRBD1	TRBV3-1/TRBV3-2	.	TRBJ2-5	CASSFRQGETQYF	TGTGCCAGCAGCTTCCGACAGGGGGAGACCCAGTACTTC
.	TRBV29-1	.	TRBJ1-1	CSASEGINTEAFF	TGCAGCGCCAGTGAGGGCATTAACACTGAAGCTTTCTTT
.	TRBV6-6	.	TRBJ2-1	CASSPLLHQSSYNEQFF	TGTGCCAGCAGTCCGCTACTACACCAGAGCTCCTACAATGAGCAGTTCTTC
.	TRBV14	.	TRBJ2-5	CASSQGSRETQYF	TGTGCCAGCAGCCAAGGTTCGAGAGAGACCCAGTACTTC
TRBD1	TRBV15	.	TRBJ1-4	CATSRDGTVNEKLFF	TGTGCCACCAGCAGAGATGGGACAGTTAATGAAAAACTGTTTTTT
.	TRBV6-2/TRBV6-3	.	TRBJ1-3	CASSYSDNGNTIYF	TGTGCCAGCAGTTATTCGGACAACGGAAACACCATATATTTT
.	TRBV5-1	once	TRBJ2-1	CASSLQGGSYNEQFF	TGCGCCAGCAGCTTACAGGGTGGCTCCTACAATGAGCAGTTCTTC
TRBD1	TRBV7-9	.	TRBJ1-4	CASSLAAGQGQKLFF	TGTGCCAGCAGCTTAGCGGCGGGACAGGGGCAAAAACTGTTTTTT
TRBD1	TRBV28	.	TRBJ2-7	CASSRSGGQPYF	TGTGCCAGCTCCCGATCTGGGGGACAGCCGTACTTC
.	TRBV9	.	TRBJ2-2	CASSPSLGTGELFF	TGTGCCAGCAGCCCTAGCCTTGGCACCGGGGAGCTGTTTTTT
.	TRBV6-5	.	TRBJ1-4	CASRGQAATNEKLFF	TGTGCCAGCAGGGGACAAGCCGCAACTAATGAAAAACTGTTTTTT
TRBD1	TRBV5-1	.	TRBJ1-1	CASSLFYIGYGTGMGNTEAFF	TGCGCCAGCAGCTTGTTCTATATTGGGTATGGGACAGGGATGGGGAACACTGAAGCTTTCTTT
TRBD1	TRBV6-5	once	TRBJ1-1	CASRRQGGRNTEAFF	TGTGCCAGCAGGCGCCAGGGGGGCCGGAACACTGAAGCTTTCTTT
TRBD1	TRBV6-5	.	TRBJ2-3	CASTGTGATDTQYF	TGTGCCAGCACCGGGACAGGGGCAACAGATACGCAGTATTTT
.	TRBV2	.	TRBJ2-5	CASTVVETQYF	TGTGCCAGCACCGTTGTAGAGACCCAGTACTTC
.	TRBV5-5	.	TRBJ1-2	CASSPDWAGGYTF	TGTGCCAGCAGCCCAGACTGGGCGGGGGGCTACACCTTC
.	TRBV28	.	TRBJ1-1	CASSKQVTEAFF	TGTGCCAGCAGTAAACAGGTAACTGAAGCTTTCTTT
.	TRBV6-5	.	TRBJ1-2	CASRGRGDSYGYTF	TGTGCCAGCCGGGGTCGTGGGGATTCCTATGGCTACACCTTC
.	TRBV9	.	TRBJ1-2	CASRDQGFYGYTF	TGTGCCAGCAGAGACCAGGGGTTCTATGGCTACACCTTC
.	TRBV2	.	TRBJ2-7	CASLEARGSYEQYF	TGTGCCAGCCTTGAGGCTAGGGGATCCTACGAGCAGTACTTC
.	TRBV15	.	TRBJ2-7	CATSRGQPYEQYF	TGTGCCACCAGCAGAGGACAGCCCTACGAGCAGTACTTC
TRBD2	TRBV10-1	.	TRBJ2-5	CASSDSGGNQETQYF	TGCGCCAGCAGTGATAGCGGGGGAAATCAAGAGACCCAGTACTTC
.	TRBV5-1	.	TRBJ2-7	CASSLDWGQTYEQYF	TGCGCCAGCAGCTTGGATTGGGGGCAGACCTACGAGCAGTACTTC
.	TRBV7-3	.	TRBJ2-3	CASSPRWGADTQYF	TGTGCCAGCAGCCCGCGTTGGGGAGCAGATACGCAGTATTTT
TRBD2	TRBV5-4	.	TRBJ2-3	CASTPIGGVVADTQYF	TGTGCCAGCACTCCCATCGGGGGGGTAGTGGCTGATACGCAGTATTTT
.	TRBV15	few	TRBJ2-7	CATKGTGPYEQYF	TGTGCCACCAAGGGTACAGGGCCCTACGAGCAGTACTTC
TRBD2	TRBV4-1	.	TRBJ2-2	CASSQEAGVGTGELFF	TGCGCCAGCAGCCAAGAGGCGGGGGTAGGGACCGGGGAGCTGTTTTTT
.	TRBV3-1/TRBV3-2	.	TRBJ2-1	CASSQEGSGASYNEQFF	TGTGCCAGCAGCCAAGAGGGCAGCGGCGCCTCCTACAATGAGCAGTTCTTC
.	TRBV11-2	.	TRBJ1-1	CASSVDSLNTEAFF	TGTGCCAGCAGCGTCGACAGTCTGAACACTGAAGCTTTCTTT
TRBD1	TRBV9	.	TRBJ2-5	CASSVATGGGQETQYF	TGTGCCAGCAGCGTAGCGACAGGGGGAGGGCAAGAGACCCAGTACTTC
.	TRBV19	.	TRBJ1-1	CASSRTVEAFF	TGTGCCAGTAGTAGGACAGTTGAAGCTTTCTTT
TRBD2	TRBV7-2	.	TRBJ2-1	CASSFSGTSGGYNEQFF	TGTGCCAGCAGCTTCTCCGGGACTAGCGGGGGGTACAATGAGCAGTTCTTC
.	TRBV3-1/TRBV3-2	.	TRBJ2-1	CASRRTTGRSYNEQFF	TGTGCCAGCAGACGGACTACTGGGAGGTCCTACAATGAGCAGTTCTTC
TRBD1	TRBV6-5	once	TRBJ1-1	CASTNSGGRSEAFF	TGTGCCAGCACGAATTCAGGGGGGCGATCTGAAGCTTTCTTT
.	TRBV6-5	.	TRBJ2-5	CASKTGRETQYF	TGTGCCAGCAAGACGGGGAGGGAGACCCAGTACTTC
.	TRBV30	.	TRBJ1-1	CAWSPGMNTEAFF	TGTGCCTGGAGTCCGGGGATGAACACTGAAGCTTTCTTT
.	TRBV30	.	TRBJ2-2	CAWSVLRTGELFF	TGTGCCTGGAGTGTACTTCGGACCGGGGAGCTGTTTTTT
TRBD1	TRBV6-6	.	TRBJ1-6	CASSHRGRSPLHF	TGTGCCAGCAGTCACAGGGGGCGCTCACCCCTCCACTTT
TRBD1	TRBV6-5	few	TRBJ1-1	CASSHRTGRTEAFF	TGTGCCAGCAGCCACAGGACAGGGCGCACTGAAGCTTTCTTT
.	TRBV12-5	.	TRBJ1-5	CASGQQASWDQPQHF	TGTGCTAGTGGCCAACAGGCCTCGTGGGATCAGCCCCAGCATTTT
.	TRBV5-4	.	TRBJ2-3	CASSLGGAEDTQYF	TGTGCCAGCAGCTTGGGTGGGGCCGAAGATACGCAGTATTTT
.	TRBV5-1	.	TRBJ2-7	CASSSFDRSEQYF	TGCGCCAGCAGCTCTTTCGACAGGTCCGAGCAGTACTTC
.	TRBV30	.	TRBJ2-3	CAFRAVADTQYF	TGTGCCTTCAGGGCAGTCGCAGATACGCAGTATTTT
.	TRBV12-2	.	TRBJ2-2	CASRLPGTLNTGELFF	TGTGCAAGTCGCTTACCCGGGACACTGAACACCGGGGAGCTGTTTTTT